Included here is one T cell receptor (beta chain) sequence, with context. Its antigen remains unidentified. The input lacks base qualities; no much larger clone sits a single base away. This record belongs to a study of T cell responses to AZD1222 COVID-19 vaccine (dated by TCRdb to the early 2020s). Study-level background: AZD1222 recipients whose second dose came at about 4 weeks and those whose second dose came at about 12 weeks were combined into one group, since spike-specific TCR depth and breadth did not differ between the two schedules. A total of 233 trial participants underwent TCR sequencing, of whom around 200 received two doses of AZD1222 and about 26 received two doses of the MenACWY control vaccine. Trial participants were enrolled into age subgroups of 18-55, 56-69 and 70-plus years, which contained roughly 140, 27 and 60 TCR-sequenced participants, respectively. Paper-wide results and their limitations: Participants were mostly white British, with more females than males. The authors suggested clonal diversity may have been underestimated. The 56-69-year group was small, and its depth increase did not reach significance, likely because of low power. Conclusions about previously exposed vaccinees are limited because only six or seven AZD1222 recipients were SARS-CoV-2 seropositive at baseline. Spike-specific TCR breadth and depth rose significantly after two AZD1222 doses compared with day 0 and with MenACWY recipients. Vaccine-associated CD4 TCRs spanned the whole spike protein, with dominant responses in regions 160-218 and 743-854. Because no day 14 peak-response samples were available, repertoires were characterized only after the peak T cell response. Nearly half of unique spike-specific TCRs reportedly recognized epitopes outside regions mutated in the B.1.351 and B.1.1.7 variants.

Per the germline V gene, MNHEY is the CDR1 and SVGEGT is the CDR2. A distance of 15 bases separates the germline ends of V and J, which lose 6 bases and 3 bases respectively. Including the terminal cysteine and phenylalanine, the CDR3 comprises 15 residues. Only the CDR3 region is kept as DNA, spanning 45 bases read in frame from base 1. The label giving this sample's time point can be read as: baseline before first vaccination. Samples from vaccinated people were obtained from the UK trials COV001 and COV002, which included a single-blind randomized controlled phase 2/3 trial of AZD1222 (ChAdOx1 nCoV-19) in healthy adults. For TCRbeta chain sequencing, PBMC samples were collected from trial participants at day 0 and at day 28 after the second dose. The CDR3 regions of human TCRbeta chains were analyzed by immunosequencing. As for how the authors treated the data: Repertoire TCRs were matched against a reference library of SARS-CoV-2-specific TCRs generated with the MIRA antigen-specificity platform. Breadth meant the fraction of unique TCRs that were SARS-CoV-2-associated, whereas depth meant the fraction of total T cells that were SARS-CoV-2-associated. Using the MIRA data, every spike-specific TCR was mapped to the spike region that the TCR reacted to and assigned to either a CD4 or a CD8 class. Log10-transformed breadth and depth values were compared by one-way ANOVA with Sidak's multiple comparisons tests. TCRdb obtained this table from immuneACCESS and retained in-frame rearrangements with V and J assigned. These tables miss some clones; where compared with another copy, unresolved V genes account for less than half of the shortfall, and the remainder is unexplained. The V and J calls and the clone size are those of that table, but D and trimming were determined from the DNA. In this sample the table shows 95,000 to 110,000 clones, roughly 89% of which occur a single time. 20% to 25% of the sample lies in the top ten.

The material was peripheral blood, obtained on day 0 of AZD1222 vaccination. The clonotype comes from an adult in good health. In this chain, TRBV6-2 or TRBV6-3 is recombined with TRBJ1-5; 5 matching bases give a weak D call of TRBD1. The nucleotides read TGTGCCAGCAGCCTACCCGGGGGACTCAATCAGCCCCAGCATTTT. It codes for CASSLPGGLNQPQHF.